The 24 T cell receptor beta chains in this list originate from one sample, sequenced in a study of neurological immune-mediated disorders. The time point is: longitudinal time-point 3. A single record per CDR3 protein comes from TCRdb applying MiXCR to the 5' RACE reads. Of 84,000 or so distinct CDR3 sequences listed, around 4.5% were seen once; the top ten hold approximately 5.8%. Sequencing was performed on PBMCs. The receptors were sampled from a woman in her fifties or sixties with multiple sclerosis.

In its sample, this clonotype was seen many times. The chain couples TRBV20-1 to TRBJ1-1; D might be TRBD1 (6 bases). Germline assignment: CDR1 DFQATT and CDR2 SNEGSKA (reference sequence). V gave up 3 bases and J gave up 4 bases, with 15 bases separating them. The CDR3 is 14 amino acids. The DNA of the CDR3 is TGCAGTGCTAGGGGCCCAGGGGTAAGCACTGAAGCTTTCTTT. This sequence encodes CSARGPGVSTEAFF.

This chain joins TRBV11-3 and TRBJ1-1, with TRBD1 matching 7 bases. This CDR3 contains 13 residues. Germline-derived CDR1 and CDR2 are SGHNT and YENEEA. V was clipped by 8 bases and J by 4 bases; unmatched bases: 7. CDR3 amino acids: CASGTDRVTEAFF. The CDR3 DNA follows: TGTGCCAGCGGGACAGATCGTGTCACTGAAGCTTTCTTT.

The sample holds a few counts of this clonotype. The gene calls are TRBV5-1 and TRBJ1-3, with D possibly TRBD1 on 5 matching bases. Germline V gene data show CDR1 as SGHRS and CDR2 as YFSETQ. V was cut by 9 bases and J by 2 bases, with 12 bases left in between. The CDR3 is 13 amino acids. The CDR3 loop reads CATQGDTGNTIYF. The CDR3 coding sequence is TGCGCCACCCAAGGGGATACTGGAAACACCATATATTTT.

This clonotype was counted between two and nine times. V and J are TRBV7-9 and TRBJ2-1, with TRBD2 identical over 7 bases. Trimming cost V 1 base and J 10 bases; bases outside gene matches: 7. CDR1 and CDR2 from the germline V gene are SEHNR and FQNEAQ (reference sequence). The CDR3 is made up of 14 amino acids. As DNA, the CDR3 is TGTGCCAGCAGCTTAGGAGGAGGGAGGGAGGAGCAGTTCTTC. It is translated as CASSLGGGREEQFF.

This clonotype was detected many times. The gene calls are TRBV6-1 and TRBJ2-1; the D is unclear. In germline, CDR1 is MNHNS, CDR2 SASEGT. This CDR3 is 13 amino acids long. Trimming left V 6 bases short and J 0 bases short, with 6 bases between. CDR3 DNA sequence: TGTGCCAGCAGGACCCGCTCCTACAATGAGCAGTTCTTC. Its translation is CASRTRSYNEQFF.

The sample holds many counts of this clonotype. In nucleotides, the CDR3 is TGTGCCACGAATCCGGGACAGGGCTTTTCCCAGTACTTC. Translation gives CATNPGQGFSQYF. V and J are TRBV2 and TRBJ2-5; 9 bases fit TRBD1. Germline trimming cut 10 bases from V and 9 bases from J; bases unmatched to any gene: 12. The CDR3 extends over 13 amino acids. From germline, CDR1 is SNHLY and CDR2 FYNNEI.

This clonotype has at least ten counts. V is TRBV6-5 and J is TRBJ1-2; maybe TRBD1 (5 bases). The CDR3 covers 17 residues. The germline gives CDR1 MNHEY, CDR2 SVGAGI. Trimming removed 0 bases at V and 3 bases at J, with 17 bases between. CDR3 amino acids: CASSYSISRQFHYGYTF. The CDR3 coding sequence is TGTGCCAGCAGTTACTCTATCTCAAGACAGTTCCACTATGGCTACACCTTC.

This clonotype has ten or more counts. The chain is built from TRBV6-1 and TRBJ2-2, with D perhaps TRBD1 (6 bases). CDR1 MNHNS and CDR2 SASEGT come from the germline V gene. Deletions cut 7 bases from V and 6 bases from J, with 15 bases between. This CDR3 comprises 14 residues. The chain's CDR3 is CASIFGQGSGELFF. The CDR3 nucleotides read TGTGCCAGCATCTTTGGGCAGGGGTCCGGGGAGCTGTTTTTT.

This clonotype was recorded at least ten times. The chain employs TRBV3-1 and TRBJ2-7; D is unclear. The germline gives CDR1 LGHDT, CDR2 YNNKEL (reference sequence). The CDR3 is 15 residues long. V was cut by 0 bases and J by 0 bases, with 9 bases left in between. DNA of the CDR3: TGTGCCAGCAGCCAAGATGTTTTCAGCTCCTACGAGCAGTACTTC. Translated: CASSQDVFSSYEQYF.

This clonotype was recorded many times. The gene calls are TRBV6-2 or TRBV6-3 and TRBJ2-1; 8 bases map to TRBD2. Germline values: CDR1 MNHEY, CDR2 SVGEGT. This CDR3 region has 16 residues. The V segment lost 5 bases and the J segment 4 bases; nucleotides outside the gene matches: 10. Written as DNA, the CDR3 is TGTGCCAGCAGTAAATCGGGCGGGGGGAATTACAATGAGCAGTTCTTC. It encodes CASSKSGGGNYNEQFF.

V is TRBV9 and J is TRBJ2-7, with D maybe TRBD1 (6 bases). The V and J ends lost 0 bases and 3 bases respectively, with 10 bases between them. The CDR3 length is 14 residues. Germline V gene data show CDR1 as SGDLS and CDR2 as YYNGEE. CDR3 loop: CASSVGGGHYEQYF. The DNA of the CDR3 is TGTGCCAGCAGCGTAGGAGGGGGACACTACGAGCAGTACTTC.

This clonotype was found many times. CDR3 loop: CASSLDAEQVDEQFF. Here the CDR3 DNA reads TGTGCCAGCAGCTTAGACGCCGAACAGGTGGATGAGCAGTTCTTC. The rearrangement uses TRBV7-6 and TRBJ2-1, with TRBD1 as a possible D gene (5 bases). The CDR3 loop spans 15 amino acids. Germline loops: CDR1 SGHVS, CDR2 FNYEAQ. V lost 1 base, J lost 8 bases, and 15 bases lay in between.

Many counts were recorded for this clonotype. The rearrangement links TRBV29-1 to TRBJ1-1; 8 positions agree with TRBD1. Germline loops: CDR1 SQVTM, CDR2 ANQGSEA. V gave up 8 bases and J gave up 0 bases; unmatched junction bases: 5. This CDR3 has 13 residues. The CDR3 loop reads CSTRQGLNTEAFF. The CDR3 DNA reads TGCAGCACTCGACAGGGGCTGAACACTGAAGCTTTCTTT. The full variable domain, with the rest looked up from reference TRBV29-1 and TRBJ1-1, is SAVISQKPSRDICQRGTSLTIQCQVDSQVTMMFWYRQQPGQSLTLIATANQGSEATYESGFVIDKFPISRPNLTFSTLTVSNMSPEDSSIYLCSTRQGLNTEAFFGQGTRLTVV.

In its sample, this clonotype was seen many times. In nucleotides, the CDR3 is TGTGCCAGCAGCGAGACTAGCGGGGGTTACAATGAGCAGTTCTTC. Its protein product is CASSETSGGYNEQFF. V and J are TRBV7-8 and TRBJ2-1; TRBD2 aligns across 12 bases. The CDR3 loop spans 15 amino acids. After removal of 5 bases from V and 4 bases from J, the junction contained 3 bases not matched to a gene. The germline V gene has CDR1 SGHVS and CDR2 FQNEAQ.

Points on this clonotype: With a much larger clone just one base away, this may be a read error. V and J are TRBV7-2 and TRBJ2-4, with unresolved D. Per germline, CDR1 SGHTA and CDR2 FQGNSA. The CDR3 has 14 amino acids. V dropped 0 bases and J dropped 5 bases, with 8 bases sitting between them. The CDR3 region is CASSLAANENIQYF. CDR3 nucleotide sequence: TGTGCCAGCAGCTTAGCGGCCAATGAAAACATTCAGTACTTC.

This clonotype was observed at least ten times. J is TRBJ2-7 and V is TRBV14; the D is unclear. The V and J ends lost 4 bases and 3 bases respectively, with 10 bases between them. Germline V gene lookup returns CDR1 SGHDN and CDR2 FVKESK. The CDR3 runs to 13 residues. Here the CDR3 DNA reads TGTGCCAGCAGCCTATATAGCCTCTACGAGCAGTACTTC. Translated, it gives CASSLYSLYEQYF.

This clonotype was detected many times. The CDR3 spells CASSLEGGTETQYF. In nucleotides, the CDR3 is TGCGCCAGCAGCTTGGAAGGGGGTACTGAGACCCAGTACTTC. This chain connects TRBV5-1 to TRBJ2-5; TRBD1 is a possible D gene (6 bases). The CDR3 contains 14 residues. V lost 0 bases to trimming and J lost 5 bases, with 11 bases between them. Germline V gene lookup returns CDR1 SGHRS and CDR2 YFSETQ.

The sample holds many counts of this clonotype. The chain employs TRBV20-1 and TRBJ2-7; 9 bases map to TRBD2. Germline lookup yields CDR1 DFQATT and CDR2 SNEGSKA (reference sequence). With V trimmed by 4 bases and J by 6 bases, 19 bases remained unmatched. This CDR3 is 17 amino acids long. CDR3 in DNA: TGCAGTGCTAACCCCGGAGGTGTACTAGCGGGTAGACCCGAGCAGTACTTC. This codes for CSANPGGVLAGRPEQYF.

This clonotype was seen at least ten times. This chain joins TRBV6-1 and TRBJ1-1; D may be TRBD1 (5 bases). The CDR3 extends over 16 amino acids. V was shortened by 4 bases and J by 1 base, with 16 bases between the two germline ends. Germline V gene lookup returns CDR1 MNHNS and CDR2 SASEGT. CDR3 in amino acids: CASSGEISGGNTEAFF. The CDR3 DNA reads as TGTGCCAGCAGTGGCGAAATCTCCGGGGGGAACACTGAAGCTTTCTTT.

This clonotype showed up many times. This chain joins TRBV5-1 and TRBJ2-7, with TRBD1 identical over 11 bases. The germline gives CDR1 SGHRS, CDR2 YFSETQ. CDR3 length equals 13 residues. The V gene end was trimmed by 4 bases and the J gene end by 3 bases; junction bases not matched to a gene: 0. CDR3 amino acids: CASSGTGGYEQYF. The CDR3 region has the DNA TGCGCCAGCAGCGGGACAGGGGGCTACGAGCAGTACTTC.

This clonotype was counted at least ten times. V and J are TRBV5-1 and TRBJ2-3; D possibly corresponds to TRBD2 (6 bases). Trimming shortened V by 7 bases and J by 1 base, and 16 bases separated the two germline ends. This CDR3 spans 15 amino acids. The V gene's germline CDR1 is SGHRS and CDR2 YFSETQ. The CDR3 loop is CASGQTSPRTDTQYF. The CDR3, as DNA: TGCGCCAGCGGACAAACTAGCCCACGCACAGATACGCAGTATTTT. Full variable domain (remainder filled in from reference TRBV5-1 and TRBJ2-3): KAGVTQTPRYLIKTRGQQVTLSCSPISGHRSVSWYQQTPGQGLQFLFEYFSETQRNKGNFPGRFSGRQFSNSRSEMNVSTLELGDSALYLCASGQTSPRTDTQYFGPGTRLTVL.

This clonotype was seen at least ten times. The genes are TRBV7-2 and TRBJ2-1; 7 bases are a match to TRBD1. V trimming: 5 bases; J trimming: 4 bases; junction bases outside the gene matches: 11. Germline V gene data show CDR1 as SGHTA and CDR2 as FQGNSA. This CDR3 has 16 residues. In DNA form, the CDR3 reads TGTGCCAGCAGCCCTTCCGGGACAGAATCTTACAATGAGCAGTTCTTC. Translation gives CASSPSGTESYNEQFF.

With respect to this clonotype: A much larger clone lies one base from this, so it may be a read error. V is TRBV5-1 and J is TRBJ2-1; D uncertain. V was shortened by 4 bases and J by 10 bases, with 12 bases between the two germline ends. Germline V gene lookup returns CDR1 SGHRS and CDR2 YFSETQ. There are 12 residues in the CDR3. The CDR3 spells CASSTWWVEQFF. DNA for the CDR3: TGCGCCAGCAGCACCTGGTGGGTCGAGCAGTTCTTC.

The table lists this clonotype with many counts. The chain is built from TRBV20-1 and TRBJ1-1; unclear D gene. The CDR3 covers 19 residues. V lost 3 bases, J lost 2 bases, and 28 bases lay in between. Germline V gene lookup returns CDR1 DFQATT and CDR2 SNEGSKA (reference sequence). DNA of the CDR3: TGCAGTGCTAGCCCACTCTGGGGTAGTATGCTTGACTTTAACACTGAAGCTTTCTTT. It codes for CSASPLWGSMLDFNTEAFF.